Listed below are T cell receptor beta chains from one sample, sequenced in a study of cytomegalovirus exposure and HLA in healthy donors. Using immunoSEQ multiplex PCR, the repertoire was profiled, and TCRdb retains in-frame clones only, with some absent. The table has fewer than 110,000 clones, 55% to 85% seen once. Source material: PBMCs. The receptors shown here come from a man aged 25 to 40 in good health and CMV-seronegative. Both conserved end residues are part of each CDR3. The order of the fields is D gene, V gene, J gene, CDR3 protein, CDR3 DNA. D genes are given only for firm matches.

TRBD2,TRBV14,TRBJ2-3,CASSQERTSGGASGDTQYF,TGTGCCAGCAGCCAAGAACGGACTAGCGGGGGGGCAAGCGGAGATACGCAGTATTTT
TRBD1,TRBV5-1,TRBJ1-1,CASSFSGGTTEAFF,TGCGCCAGCAGCTTCTCAGGGGGCACCACTGAAGCTTTCTTT
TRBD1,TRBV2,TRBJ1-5,CASRTGNQPQHF,TGTGCCAGCAGGACAGGGAATCAGCCCCAGCATTTT
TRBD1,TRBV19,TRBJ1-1,CASSISHHGTANTEAFF,TGTGCCAGTAGTATATCCCATCATGGGACAGCTAACACTGAAGCTTTCTTT
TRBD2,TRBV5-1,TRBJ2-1,CASSVRTSGSYNEQFF,TGCGCCAGCAGCGTACGGACTAGCGGGAGTTACAATGAGCAGTTCTTC
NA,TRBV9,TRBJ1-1,CASSEVSRNTEAFF,TGTGCCAGCAGTGAGGTTTCGAGAAACACTGAAGCTTTCTTT
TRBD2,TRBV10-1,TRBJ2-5,CASSESAAGVSPQYF,TGCGCCAGCAGTGAGTCTGCAGCGGGGGTGAGTCCCCAGTACTTC
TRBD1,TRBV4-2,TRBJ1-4,CASSHAGTGDEKLFF,TGTGCCAGCAGCCATGCCGGGACAGGGGATGAAAAACTGTTTTTT
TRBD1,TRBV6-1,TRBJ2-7,CASIPGTGLYEQYF,TGTGCCAGCATACCCGGGACAGGACTTTACGAGCAGTACTTC
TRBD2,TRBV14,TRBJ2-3,CASRGAGADTQYF,TGTGCCAGCAGAGGAGCGGGAGCAGATACGCAGTATTTT
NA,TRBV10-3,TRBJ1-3,CAISSTQGIRGNTIYF,TGTGCCATCAGTTCAACCCAGGGAATTCGTGGAAACACCATATATTTT
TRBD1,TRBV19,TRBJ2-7,CASSISWGQSYYEQYF,TGTGCCAGTAGTATCTCTTGGGGACAGTCATATTACGAGCAGTACTTC
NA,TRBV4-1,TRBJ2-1,CASSQDQTDNEQFF,TGCGCCAGCAGCCAAGATCAGACAGACAATGAGCAGTTCTTC